This T cell receptor beta chain came from a study of shared clonotypes between healthy human individuals. Study summary: Donor composition was a couple of women and three men, aged 18 to 49.

Produced via immunoSEQ multiplex PCR; TCRdb's table is partial and in-frame only. The profile shows hundreds of thousands of clones, around 78% of them singletons. This CDR3 contains 14 residues. Germline V CDR1 and CDR2: SGHKS, YYEKEE (reference sequence). The V end was cut by 1 base, the J end by 3 bases, with 11 bases between. The sequence was obtained from a woman aged 40 to 50 in good health. Some clones in this sample may be carry-over from other donors' samples. The chain has TRBV5-5 and TRBJ2-7; D remains unclear. Sequencing used PBMCs. CDR3 sequence: CASSLNSWNYEQYF. The CDR3 bases are TGTGCCAGCAGCTTGAACAGCTGGAACTACGAGCAGTACTTC.